This TCR beta chain was recovered during a study of blood T cell repertoires in COVID-19. The overall study: The samples span acute and convalescent COVID-19 from the United States, Italy and Spain. From T cells, B-cell-depleted T cells, or PBMCs came the material, which was cDNA or gDNA.

In the authors' methods: Cell counts per sample came from amplifying reference gene primers. Libraries were prepared by immunoSEQ multiplex PCR; TCRdb keeps only in-frame clonotypes and omits some of them. For V, J and clone size, that table is used; D and trimming come from the DNA. This table holds about 180,000 clones, 80% to 90% found once. Trimming removed 5 bases from V and 3 bases from J; junction bases left unmatched: 9. The CDR3 has 15 amino acids. CDR1 and CDR2 from the germline V gene are SGHVS and FNYEAQ. The gene calls are TRBV7-6 and TRBJ2-7, with 8 bases lining up with TRBD1. The sequencing sample was made of peripheral blood. This TCR was recovered from a man between 45 and 60 years old with active or convalescent COVID-19. The CDR3 spells CASSLDRGPHYEQYF. The DNA for the CDR3 is TGTGCCAGCAGCCTTGACAGGGGCCCCCACTACGAGCAGTACTTC.